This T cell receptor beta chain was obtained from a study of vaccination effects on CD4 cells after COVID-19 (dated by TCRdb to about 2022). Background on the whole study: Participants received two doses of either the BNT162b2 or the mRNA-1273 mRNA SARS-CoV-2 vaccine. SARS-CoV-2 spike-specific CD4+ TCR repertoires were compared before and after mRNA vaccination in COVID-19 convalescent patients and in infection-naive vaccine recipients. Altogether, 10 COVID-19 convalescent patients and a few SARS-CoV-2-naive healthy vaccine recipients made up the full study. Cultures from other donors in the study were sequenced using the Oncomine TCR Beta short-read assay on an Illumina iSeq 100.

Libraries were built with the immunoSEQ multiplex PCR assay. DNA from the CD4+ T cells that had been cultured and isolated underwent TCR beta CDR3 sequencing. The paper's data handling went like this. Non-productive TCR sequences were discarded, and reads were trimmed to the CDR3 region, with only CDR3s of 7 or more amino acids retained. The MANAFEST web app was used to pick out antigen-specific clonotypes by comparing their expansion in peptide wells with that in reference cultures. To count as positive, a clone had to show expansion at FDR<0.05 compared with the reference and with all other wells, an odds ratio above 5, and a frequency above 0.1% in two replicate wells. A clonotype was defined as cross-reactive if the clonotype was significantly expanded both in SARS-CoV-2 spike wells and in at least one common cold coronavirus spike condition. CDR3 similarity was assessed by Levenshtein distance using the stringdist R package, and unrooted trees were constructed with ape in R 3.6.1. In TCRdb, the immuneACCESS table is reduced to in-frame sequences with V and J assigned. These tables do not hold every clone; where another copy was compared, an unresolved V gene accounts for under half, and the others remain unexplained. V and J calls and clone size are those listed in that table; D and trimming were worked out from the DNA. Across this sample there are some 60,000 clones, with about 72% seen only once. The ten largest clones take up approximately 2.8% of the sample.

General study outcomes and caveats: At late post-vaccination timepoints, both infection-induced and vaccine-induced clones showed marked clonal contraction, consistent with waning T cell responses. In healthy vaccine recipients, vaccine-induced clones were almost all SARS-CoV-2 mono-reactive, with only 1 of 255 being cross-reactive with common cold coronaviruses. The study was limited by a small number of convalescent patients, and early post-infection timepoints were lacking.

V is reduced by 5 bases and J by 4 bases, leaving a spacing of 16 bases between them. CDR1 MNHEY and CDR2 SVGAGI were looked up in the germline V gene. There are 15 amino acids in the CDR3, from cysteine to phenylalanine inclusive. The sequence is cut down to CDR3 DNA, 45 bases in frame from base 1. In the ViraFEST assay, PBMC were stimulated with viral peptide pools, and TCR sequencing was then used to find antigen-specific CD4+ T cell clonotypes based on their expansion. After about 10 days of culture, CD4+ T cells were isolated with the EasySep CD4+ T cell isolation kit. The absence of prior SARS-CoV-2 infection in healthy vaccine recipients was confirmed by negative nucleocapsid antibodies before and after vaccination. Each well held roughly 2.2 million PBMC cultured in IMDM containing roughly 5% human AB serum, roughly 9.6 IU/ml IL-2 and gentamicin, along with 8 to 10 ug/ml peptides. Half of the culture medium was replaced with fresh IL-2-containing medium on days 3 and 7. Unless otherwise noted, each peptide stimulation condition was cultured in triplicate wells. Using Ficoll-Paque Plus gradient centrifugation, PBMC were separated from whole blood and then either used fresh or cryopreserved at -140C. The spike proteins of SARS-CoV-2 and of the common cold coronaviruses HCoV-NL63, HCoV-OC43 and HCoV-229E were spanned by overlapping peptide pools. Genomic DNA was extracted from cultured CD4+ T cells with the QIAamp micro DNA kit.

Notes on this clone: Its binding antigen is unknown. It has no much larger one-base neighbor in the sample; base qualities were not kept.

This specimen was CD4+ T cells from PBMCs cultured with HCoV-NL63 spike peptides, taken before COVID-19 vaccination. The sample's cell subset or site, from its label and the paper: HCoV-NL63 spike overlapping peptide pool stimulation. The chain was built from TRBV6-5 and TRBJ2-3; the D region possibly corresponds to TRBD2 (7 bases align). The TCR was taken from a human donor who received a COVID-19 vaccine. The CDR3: CASSTRRGRPDTQYF. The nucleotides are TGTGCCAGCAGTACAAGGCGGGGGCGTCCAGATACGCAGTATTTT.